A single sample is the source of the 21 T cell receptor beta chains below, sequenced in a study of blood T cell repertoires in COVID-19. Generated by immunoSEQ multiplex PCR, the TCRdb table keeps only in-frame clones and is missing some. The sample has under 200,000 clones, roughly 93% seen once; the top ten hold about 2.5%. The specimen sequenced was peripheral blood. Source of these receptors: a man between 18 and 35 years old with acute or convalescent COVID-19.

This clone was found once. The V and J genes are TRBV11-3 and TRBJ2-1; a possible D gene is TRBD2 (7 bases). The germline V gene encodes CDR1 SGHNT and CDR2 YENEEA. V dropped 5 bases and J dropped 0 bases, with 20 bases sitting between them. The CDR3 spans 18 residues. Here the CDR3 DNA reads TGTGCCAGCAGCCCCGGGACGGGGGGCCATGGCTCCTACAATGAGCAGTTCTTC. This sequence encodes CASSPGTGGHGSYNEQFF.

The rearrangement links TRBV28 to TRBJ2-7; 10 bases are shared with TRBD2. J gave up 3 bases and V 6 bases, and 14 bases lay outside the gene matches. This CDR3 contains 17 residues. CDR1 is MDHEN and CDR2 is SYDVKM in the germline V gene. CDR3 residues: CASSRESGLAVIYEQYF. CDR3 in DNA: TGTGCCAGCAGCCGAGAGTCAGGACTAGCGGTTATCTACGAGCAGTACTTC.

The V and J genes are TRBV27 and TRBJ1-4; D perhaps matches TRBD1 (5 bases). Germline values: CDR1 MNHEY, CDR2 SMNVEV (reference sequence). V was pared by 3 bases and J by 6 bases, with 11 bases between. This CDR3 comprises 14 residues. The CDR3, as DNA: TGTGCCAGCAGTTTGGTAGCAGGGTATGAAAAACTGTTTTTT. As protein: CASSLVAGYEKLFF.

The chain employs TRBV7-9 and TRBJ1-4; 7 bases agree with TRBD1. V was pared by 2 bases and J by 7 bases, with 10 bases of the junction left unmatched. CDR1 SEHNR and CDR2 FQNEAQ come from the germline V gene (reference sequence). This CDR3 has 16 amino acids. CDR3 DNA sequence: TGTGCCAGCAGCTTACTGGTTTCGGGGGACAGTGAAAAACTGTTTTTT. This sequence encodes CASSLLVSGDSEKLFF.

V is TRBV19 and J is TRBJ1-3, with 10 nucleotides matching TRBD1. Germline CDR1 LNHDA, CDR2 SQIVND (reference sequence). CDR3 length: 17 residues. Losses at the gene ends were 3 bases for V and 2 bases for J; bases not matched to a gene: 7. The CDR3 sequence is CASSIRGGTGAGNTIYF. CDR3 nucleotides: TGTGCCAGTAGTATCAGAGGTGGGACAGGGGCTGGAAACACCATATATTTT.

This chain joins TRBV2 and TRBJ2-3; 11 bases agree with TRBD2. This CDR3 comprises 15 residues. CDR1 is SNHLY, CDR2 FYNNEI, per germline. V lost 6 bases to trimming and J lost 2 bases; unmatched junction nucleotides: 4. CDR3 coding DNA: TGTGCCAGCAGGGCGACTAGCGGGGTCACAGATACGCAGTATTTT. This gives the protein CASRATSGVTDTQYF.

The chain recombines TRBV6-5 with TRBJ1-5, with 7 bases fitting TRBD1. This CDR3 comprises 15 residues. In germline, CDR1 is MNHEY, CDR2 SVGAGI. V was clipped by 6 bases and J by 1 base; unmatched bases: 6. CDR3 sequence reads: CASRVTGSSNQPQHF. DNA for the CDR3: TGTGCCAGCAGGGTGACAGGGTCAAGCAATCAGCCCCAGCATTTT.

This chain uses TRBV11-3 with TRBJ1-2, with D possibly matching TRBD1 (5 bases). Germline V gene data show CDR1 as SGHNT and CDR2 as YENEEA. V was shortened by 4 bases and J by 2 bases, with 14 bases between the two germline ends. The length of the CDR3 is 15 residues. This CDR3 is CASSSHSAGNYGYTF. The CDR3, as DNA: TGTGCCAGCAGCTCCCATTCGGCAGGGAACTATGGCTACACCTTC.

This rearrangement joins TRBV25-1 to TRBJ1-6; 7 positions agree with TRBD1. The V and J ends lost 5 bases and 6 bases, in that order; junction bases with no gene match: 7. The V gene's germline CDR1 is MGHDK and CDR2 SYGVNS. CDR3 length equals 15 residues. The CDR3 DNA reads as TGTGCCAGCAGTCCCAGGGGGAATTTTAATTCACCCCTCCACTTT. It specifies CASSPRGNFNSPLHF.

V gene TRBV6-5 combines with J gene TRBJ1-2, with 7 bases aligning to TRBD1. CDR1 and CDR2 (germline): MNHEY, SVGAGI. Trimming cost V 5 bases and J 8 bases; bases outside gene matches: 8. CDR3 length: 13 amino acids. The CDR3 reads CASSSPGQFGYTF. In DNA form, the CDR3 reads TGTGCCAGCAGTAGCCCGGGACAGTTCGGCTACACCTTC.

CDR3 sequence reads: CAWTRGGGIEAFF. The CDR3 nucleotides read TGTGCCTGGACCCGAGGGGGGGGGATTGAAGCTTTCTTT. This sequence joins TRBV30 and TRBJ1-1, with D perhaps matching TRBD1 (6 bases). Germline assignment: CDR1 GTSNPN and CDR2 SVGIG (reference sequence). The CDR3 is 13 amino acids. Trimming removed 4 bases from V and 7 bases from J, with 16 bases in between.

The chain has TRBV9 and TRBJ1-2; tentatively, D is TRBD1 (5 bases). Germline values: CDR1 SGDLS, CDR2 YYNGEE. V was shortened by 0 bases and J by 4 bases, with 16 bases between the two germline ends. The CDR3 is 16 residues long. CDR3 protein: CASSVGGGREAYGYTF. The CDR3 DNA reads TGTGCCAGCAGCGTAGGGGGAGGCAGGGAGGCCTATGGCTACACCTTC.

The CDR3 region is CASSPRYTEAFF. In DNA, the CDR3 is TGTGCCAGCAGCCCCCGTTACACTGAAGCTTTCTTT. The chain combines TRBV3-1 (or the pseudogene TRBV3-2) with TRBJ1-1; D gene uncertain. CDR1 LGHDT and CDR2 YNNKEL come from the germline V gene (reference sequence). CDR3 length: 12 amino acids. V was shortened by 4 bases and J by 3 bases, with 6 bases between the two germline ends.

The J gene is TRBJ1-2, the V gene TRBV27, with 7 bases fitting TRBD1. The CDR3 totals 15 residues. Germline V gene sequence: CDR1 MNHEY, CDR2 SMNVEV (reference sequence). With 4 bases clipped from V and 2 bases from J, the junction kept 7 bases outside the gene matches. The CDR3 loop is CASSSYSTGNYGYTF. The CDR3 DNA reads TGTGCCAGCAGTTCCTATTCGACAGGGAACTATGGCTACACCTTC.

V is TRBV6-5 and J is TRBJ1-6; possible D gene TRBD1, 6 bases. The ends were cut back, 6 bases at V and 0 bases at J, with 9 bases in the middle. The CDR3 runs 15 residues. Germline loops: CDR1 MNHEY, CDR2 SVGAGI. The CDR3 DNA is TGTGCCAGCAGGCGAGGGGGCTCCTATAATTCACCCCTCCACTTT. Translated, it gives CASRRGGSYNSPLHF.

This clone occurred once. The rearrangement joins TRBV2 to TRBJ1-1; no definite D call. The CDR3 spans 14 residues. Germline CDR1 SNHLY, CDR2 FYNNEI. Trimming left V 5 bases short and J 0 bases short, with 10 bases between. The CDR3 region is CASSPQVLNTEAFF. CDR3 DNA: TGTGCCAGCAGTCCCCAGGTTTTGAACACTGAAGCTTTCTTT.

The genes are TRBV30 and TRBJ2-7; D remains ambiguous. Per the germline V gene, CDR1 is GTSNPN and CDR2 is SVGIG (reference sequence). V lost 3 bases, J lost 2 bases, and 11 bases lay in between. The CDR3 has 13 residues. For the CDR3, the DNA is TGTGCCTGGAGGGAGACTCAAGCCTACGAGCAGTACTTC. Translated: CAWRETQAYEQYF.

The chain uses TRBV18 and TRBJ1-2; D is unresolved. The CDR3 has 15 amino acids. The V gene lost 2 bases and the J gene lost 6 bases, with 16 bases spanning the gap. Germline V gives CDR1 KGHSH, CDR2 LQKENI. In DNA form, the CDR3 reads TGTGCCAGCTCACCATCAGGACTGCCCTATAATGGCTACACCTTC. Residues: CASSPSGLPYNGYTF.

This clone was detected only once. This chain joins TRBV7-2 and TRBJ1-5, with D possibly being TRBD1 (6 bases). V was shortened by 6 bases and J by 5 bases, with 11 bases between the two germline ends. In germline, CDR1 is SGHTA, CDR2 FQGNSA. The CDR3 is 13 residues long. The CDR3 DNA follows: TGTGCCAGCAGTCAACAGGGAGATCAGCCCCAGCATTTT. Translation gives CASSQQGDQPQHF.

The chain has TRBV9 and TRBJ2-1; 8 positions match TRBD2. CDR3 length: 14 residues. CDR1 is SGDLS, CDR2 YYNGEE, per germline. V was clipped by 3 bases and J by 8 bases; unmatched bases: 7. CDR3 amino acids: CASSAPGGSDEQFF. For the CDR3, the DNA is TGTGCCAGCAGCGCCCCGGGGGGGAGCGATGAGCAGTTCTTC.

This rearrangement joins TRBV6-5 to TRBJ1-1, with D unresolved. With 6 bases removed from V and 2 bases from J, the gap between germline ends came to 10 bases. Germline values: CDR1 MNHEY, CDR2 SVGAGI. This CDR3 comprises 13 residues. The DNA of the CDR3 is TGTGCCAGCAGCACGACACCAAACACTGAAGCTTTCTTT. Translation: CASSTTPNTEAFF.